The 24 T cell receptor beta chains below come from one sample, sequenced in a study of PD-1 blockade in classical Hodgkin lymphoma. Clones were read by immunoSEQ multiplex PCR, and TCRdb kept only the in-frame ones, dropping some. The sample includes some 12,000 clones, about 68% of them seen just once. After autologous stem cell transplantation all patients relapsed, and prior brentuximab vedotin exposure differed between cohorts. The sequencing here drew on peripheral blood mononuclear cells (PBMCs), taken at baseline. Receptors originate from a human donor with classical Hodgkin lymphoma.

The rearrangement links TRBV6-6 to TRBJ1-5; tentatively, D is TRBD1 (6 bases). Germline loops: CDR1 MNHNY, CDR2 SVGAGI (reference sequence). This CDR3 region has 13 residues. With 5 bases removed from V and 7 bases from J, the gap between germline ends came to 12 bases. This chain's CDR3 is CASSTQGGQPQHF. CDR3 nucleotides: TGTGCCAGCAGTACACAAGGGGGACAGCCCCAGCATTTT.

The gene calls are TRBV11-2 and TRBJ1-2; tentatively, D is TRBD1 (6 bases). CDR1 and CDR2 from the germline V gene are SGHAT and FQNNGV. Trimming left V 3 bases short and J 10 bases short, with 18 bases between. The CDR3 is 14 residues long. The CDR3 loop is CASSFGTYRESYTF. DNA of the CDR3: TGTGCCAGCAGCTTTGGGACATACAGGGAGTCCTACACCTTC.

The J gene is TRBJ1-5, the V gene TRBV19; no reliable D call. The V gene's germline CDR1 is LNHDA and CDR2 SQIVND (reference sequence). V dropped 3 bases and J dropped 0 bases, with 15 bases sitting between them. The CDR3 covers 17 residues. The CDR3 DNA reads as TGTGCCAGTAGTATTGGCGCGGGTCGTGATAGCAATCAGCCCCAGCATTTT. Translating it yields CASSIGAGRDSNQPQHF.

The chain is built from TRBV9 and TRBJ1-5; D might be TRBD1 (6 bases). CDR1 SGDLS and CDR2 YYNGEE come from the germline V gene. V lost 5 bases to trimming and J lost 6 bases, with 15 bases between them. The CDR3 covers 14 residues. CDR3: CASRRDNRIQPQHF. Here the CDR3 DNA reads TGTGCCAGCAGGCGGGACAACAGAATTCAGCCCCAGCATTTT.

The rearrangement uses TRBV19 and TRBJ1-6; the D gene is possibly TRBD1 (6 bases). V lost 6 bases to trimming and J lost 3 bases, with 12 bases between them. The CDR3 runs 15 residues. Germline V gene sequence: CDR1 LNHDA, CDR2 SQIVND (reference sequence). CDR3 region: CASSSGQLYNSPLHF. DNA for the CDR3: TGTGCCAGTAGCTCTGGACAGCTCTATAATTCACCCCTCCACTTT.

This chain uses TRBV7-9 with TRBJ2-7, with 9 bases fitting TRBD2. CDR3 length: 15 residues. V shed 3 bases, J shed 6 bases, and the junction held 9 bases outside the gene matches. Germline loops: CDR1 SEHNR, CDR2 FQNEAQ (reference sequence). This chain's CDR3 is CASSFKGGGASEQYF. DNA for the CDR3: TGTGCCAGCAGCTTCAAAGGCGGGGGGGCCTCCGAGCAGTACTTC.

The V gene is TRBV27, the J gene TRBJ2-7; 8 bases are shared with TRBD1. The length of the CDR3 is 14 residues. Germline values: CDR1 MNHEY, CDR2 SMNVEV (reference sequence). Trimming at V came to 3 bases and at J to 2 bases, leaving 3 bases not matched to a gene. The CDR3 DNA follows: TGTGCCAGCAGTTTCAGCAGGGGGCCCTACGAGCAGTACGTC. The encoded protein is CASSFSRGPYEQYV.

In DNA form, the CDR3 reads TGTGCCAGCAGCTCCACTAGCGTGGGTGGGACCCAGTACTTC. Amino acid sequence: CASSSTSVGGTQYF. The J gene is TRBJ2-5, the V gene TRBV7-2; 7 bases align to TRBD2. Losses at the gene ends were 4 bases for V and 7 bases for J; bases not matched to a gene: 9. CDR1 and CDR2 (germline): SGHTA, FQGNSA. The CDR3 is 14 amino acids.

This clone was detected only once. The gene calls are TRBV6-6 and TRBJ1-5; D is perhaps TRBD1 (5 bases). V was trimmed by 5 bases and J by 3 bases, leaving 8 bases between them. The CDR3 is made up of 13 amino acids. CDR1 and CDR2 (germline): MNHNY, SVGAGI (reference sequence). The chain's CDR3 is CASSTGYNQPQHF. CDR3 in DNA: TGTGCCAGCAGTACAGGTTACAATCAGCCCCAGCATTTT.

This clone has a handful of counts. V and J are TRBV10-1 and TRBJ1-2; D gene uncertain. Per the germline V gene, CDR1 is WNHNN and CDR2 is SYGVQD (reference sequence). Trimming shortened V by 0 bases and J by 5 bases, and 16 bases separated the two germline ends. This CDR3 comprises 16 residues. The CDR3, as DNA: TGCGCCAGCAGTGAGTCTCGGGCCTCAGGAGGGTATGGCTACACCTTC. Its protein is CASSESRASGGYGYTF.

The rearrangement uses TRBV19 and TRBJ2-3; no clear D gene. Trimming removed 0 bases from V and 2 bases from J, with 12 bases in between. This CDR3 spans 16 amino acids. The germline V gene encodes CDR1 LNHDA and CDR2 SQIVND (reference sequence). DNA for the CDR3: TGTGCCAGTAGTATAGATCGTACAGTCGTCACAGATACGCAGTATTTT. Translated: CASSIDRTVVTDTQYF.

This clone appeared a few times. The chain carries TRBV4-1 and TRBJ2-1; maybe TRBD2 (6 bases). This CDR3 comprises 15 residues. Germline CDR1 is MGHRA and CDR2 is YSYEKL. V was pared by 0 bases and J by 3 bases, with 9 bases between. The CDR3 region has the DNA TGCGCCAGCAGCCAAGATTCCGGGGGCTACAATGAGCAGTTCTTC. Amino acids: CASSQDSGGYNEQFF.

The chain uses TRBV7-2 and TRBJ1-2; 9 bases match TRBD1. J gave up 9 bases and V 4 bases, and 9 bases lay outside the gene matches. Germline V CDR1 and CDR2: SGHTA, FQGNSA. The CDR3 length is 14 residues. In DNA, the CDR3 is TGTGCCAGCAGCTCGACAGGGGGATCCGTAAGCTACACCTTC. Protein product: CASSSTGGSVSYTF.

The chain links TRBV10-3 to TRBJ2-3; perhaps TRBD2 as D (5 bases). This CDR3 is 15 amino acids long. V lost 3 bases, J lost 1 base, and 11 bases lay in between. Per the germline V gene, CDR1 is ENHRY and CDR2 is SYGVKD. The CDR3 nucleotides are TGTGCCATCAGTGAAAGAGGGCCTCGCACAGATACGCAGTATTTT. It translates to CAISERGPRTDTQYF.

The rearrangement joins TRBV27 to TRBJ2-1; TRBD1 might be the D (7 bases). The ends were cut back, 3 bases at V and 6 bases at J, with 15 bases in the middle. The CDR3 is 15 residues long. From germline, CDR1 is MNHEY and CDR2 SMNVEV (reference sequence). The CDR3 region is CASSFPTQGGNEQFF. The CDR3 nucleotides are TGTGCCAGCAGTTTCCCTACCCAGGGGGGCAATGAGCAGTTCTTC.

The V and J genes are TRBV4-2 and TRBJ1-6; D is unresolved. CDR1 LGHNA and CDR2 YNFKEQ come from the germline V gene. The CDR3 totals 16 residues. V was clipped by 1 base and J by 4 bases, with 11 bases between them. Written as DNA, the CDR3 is TGTGCCAGCAGCCAAGGTGCCTTTCTTTATAATTCACCCCTCCACTTT. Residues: CASSQGAFLYNSPLHF.

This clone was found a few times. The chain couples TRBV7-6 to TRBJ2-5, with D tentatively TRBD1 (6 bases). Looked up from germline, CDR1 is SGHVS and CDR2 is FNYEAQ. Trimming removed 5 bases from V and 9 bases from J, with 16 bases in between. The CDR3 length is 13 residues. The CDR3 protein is CASSPQGYLAQYF. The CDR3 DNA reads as TGTGCCAGCAGCCCACAGGGATATCTCGCCCAGTACTTC.

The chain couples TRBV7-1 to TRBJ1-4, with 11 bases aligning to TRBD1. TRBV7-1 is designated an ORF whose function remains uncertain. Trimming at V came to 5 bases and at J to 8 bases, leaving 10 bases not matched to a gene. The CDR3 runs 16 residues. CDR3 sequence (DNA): TGTGCCAGCAGCGGACAGGGGGCGACCCTGGAAGAAAAACTGTTTTTT. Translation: CASSGQGATLEEKLFF.

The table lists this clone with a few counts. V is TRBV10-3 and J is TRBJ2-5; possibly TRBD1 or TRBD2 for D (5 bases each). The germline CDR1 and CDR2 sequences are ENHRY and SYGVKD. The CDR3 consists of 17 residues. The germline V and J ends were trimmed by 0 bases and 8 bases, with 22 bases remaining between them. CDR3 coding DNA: TGTGCCATCAGTGAGTCGAGGGTTGGGGCAGGGACCGGAACCCAGTACTTC. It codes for CAISESRVGAGTGTQYF.

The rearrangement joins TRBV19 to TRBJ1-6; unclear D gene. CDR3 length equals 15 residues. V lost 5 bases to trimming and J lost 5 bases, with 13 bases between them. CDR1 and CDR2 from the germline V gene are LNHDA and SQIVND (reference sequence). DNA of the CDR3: TGTGCCAGTAGTGTCCAGGACGGAGATAATTCACCCCTCCACTTT. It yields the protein CASSVQDGDNSPLHF.

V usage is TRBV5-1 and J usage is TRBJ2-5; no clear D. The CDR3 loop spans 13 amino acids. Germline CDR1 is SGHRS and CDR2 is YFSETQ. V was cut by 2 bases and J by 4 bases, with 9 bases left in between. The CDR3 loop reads CASSLTGPETQYF. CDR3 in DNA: TGCGCCAGCAGCTTAACCGGACCAGAGACCCAGTACTTC. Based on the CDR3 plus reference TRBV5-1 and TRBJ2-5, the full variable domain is KAGVTQTPRYLIKTRGQQVTLSCSPISGHRSVSWYQQTPGQGLQFLFEYFSETQRNKGNFPGRFSGRQFSNSRSEMNVSTLELGDSALYLCASSLTGPETQYFGPGTRLLVL.

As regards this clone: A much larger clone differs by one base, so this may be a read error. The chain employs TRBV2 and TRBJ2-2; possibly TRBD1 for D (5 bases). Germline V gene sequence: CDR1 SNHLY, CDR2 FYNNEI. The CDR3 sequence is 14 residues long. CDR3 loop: CTSSAQGNTGELFF. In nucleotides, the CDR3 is TGTACCAGCAGTGCGCAGGGGAACACCGGGGAGCTGTTTTTT.

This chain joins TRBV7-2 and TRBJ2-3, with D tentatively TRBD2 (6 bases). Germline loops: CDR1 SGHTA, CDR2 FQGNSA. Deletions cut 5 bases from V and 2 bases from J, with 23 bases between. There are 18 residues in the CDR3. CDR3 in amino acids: CASSASRYRDFYTDTQYF. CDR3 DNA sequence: TGTGCCAGCAGCGCCAGCCGCTACCGGGACTTCTACACAGATACGCAGTATTTT.

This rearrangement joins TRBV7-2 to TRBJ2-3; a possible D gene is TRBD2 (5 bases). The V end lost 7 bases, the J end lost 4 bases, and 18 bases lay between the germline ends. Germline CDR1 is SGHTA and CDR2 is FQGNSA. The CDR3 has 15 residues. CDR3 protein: CASNSLRGSPDTQYF. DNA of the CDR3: TGTGCCAGCAACTCCCTTCGGGGTAGCCCAGATACGCAGTATTTT.